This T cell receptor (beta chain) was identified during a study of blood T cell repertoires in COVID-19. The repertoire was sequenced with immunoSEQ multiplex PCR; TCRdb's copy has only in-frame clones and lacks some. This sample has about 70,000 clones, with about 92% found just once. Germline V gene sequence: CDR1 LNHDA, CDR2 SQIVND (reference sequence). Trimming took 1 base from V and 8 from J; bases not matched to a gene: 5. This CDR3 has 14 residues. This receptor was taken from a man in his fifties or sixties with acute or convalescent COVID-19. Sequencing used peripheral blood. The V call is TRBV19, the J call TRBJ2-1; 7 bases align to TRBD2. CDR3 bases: TGTGCCAGTAGTATAGGTGTCCTAGCGGATGAGCAGTTCTTC. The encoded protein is CASSIGVLADEQFF.